The next 31 T cell receptor beta chains were all read from a single sample in a study of CD8 T cells in Susac syndrome. Random-hexamer reverse transcription was applied to roughly 0.5 to 1 ug RNA. Each CDR3 protein gets one entry after TCRdb re-called the immunoSEQ multiplex PCR reads with MiXCR. The sample contains approximately 210,000 distinct CDR3 sequences, about 94% of which appear only once. The specimen sequenced was CD4+ T cells from PBMCs. The receptors here all came from a human donor with Susac syndrome.

The chain recombines TRBV7-9 with TRBJ1-6; a weak D match, TRBD1 (6 bases). Deletions cut 5 bases from V and 10 bases from J, with 15 bases between. CDR3 size: 14 residues. The V gene's germline CDR1 is SEHNR and CDR2 FQNEAQ (reference sequence). The CDR3 coding sequence is TGTGCCAGCAGCGGCAAGAAGGGGGGCTCACCCCTCCACTTT. Amino acid sequence: CASSGKKGGSPLHF.

The rearrangement links TRBV19 to TRBJ2-5; D is unresolved. V dropped 3 bases and J dropped 5 bases, with 7 bases sitting between them. Germline V lookup: CDR1 LNHDA, CDR2 SQIVND (reference sequence). There are 12 residues in the CDR3. This CDR3 is CASSMGLETQYF. CDR3 nucleotides: TGTGCCAGTAGTATGGGCCTCGAGACCCAGTACTTC.

The genes are TRBV7-2 and TRBJ2-7; 8 nucleotides line up with TRBD2. Germline lookup yields CDR1 SGHTA and CDR2 FQGNSA. There are 14 residues in the CDR3. The trim removed 4 bases at V and 2 bases at J, leaving 4 bases unmatched. CDR3 region: CASSSQAGAYEQYF. The DNA of the CDR3 is TGTGCCAGCAGCTCGCAAGCGGGGGCCTACGAGCAGTACTTC.

The rearrangement links TRBV20-1 to TRBJ2-5; 9 bases map to TRBD2. The J segment lost 4 bases and the V segment lost 0 bases, leaving 9 bases of the junction unmatched. The germline V gene has CDR1 DFQATT and CDR2 SNEGSKA (reference sequence). The CDR3 length is 16 residues. The CDR3 DNA sequence: TGCAGTGCTAGAGATCTAAGCGGGGGGACCTTAGAGACCCAGTACTTC. Its protein is CSARDLSGGTLETQYF.

The chain has TRBV28 and TRBJ2-2; D is possibly TRBD1 (6 bases). This CDR3 region has 14 residues. Germline V gives CDR1 MDHEN, CDR2 SYDVKM. Trimming cost V 6 bases and J 5 bases, with 13 bases left between them. In nucleotides, the CDR3 is TGTGCCAGCAGGGGCGAGCAGGGGACCGGGGAGCTGTTTTTT. Translation gives CASRGEQGTGELFF.

This chain links TRBV5-1 with TRBJ2-7; possibly TRBD2 for D (6 bases). CDR3 length: 14 residues. The germline V and J ends were trimmed by 1 base and 3 bases, with 11 bases remaining between them. Germline values: CDR1 SGHRS, CDR2 YFSETQ. The chain's CDR3 is CASSLNSGSYEQYF. CDR3 DNA sequence: TGCGCCAGCAGCTTGAACTCCGGGAGCTACGAGCAGTACTTC.

The chain combines TRBV29-1 with TRBJ1-1; 8 bases match TRBD1. The CDR3 length is 13 residues. V was pared by 2 bases and J by 5 bases, with 4 bases of the junction left unmatched. CDR1 and CDR2 from the germline V gene are SQVTM and ANQGSEA. This CDR3 is CSVEWTGMTEAFF. The CDR3 bases are TGCAGCGTTGAATGGACAGGGATGACTGAAGCTTTCTTT.

The J gene is TRBJ1-2, the V gene TRBV20-1; D gene unclear. CDR1 and CDR2 from the germline V gene are DFQATT and SNEGSKA (reference sequence). The CDR3 totals 11 residues. V was pared by 6 bases and J by 4 bases, with 9 bases between. The CDR3 DNA reads TGCAGTGCCAAATGGGGCTATGGCTACACCTTC. Amino acids: CSAKWGYGYTF.

V is TRBV3-1 and J is TRBJ1-2, with D unresolved. Germline V gene lookup returns CDR1 LGHDT and CDR2 YNNKEL (reference sequence). The ends were cut back, 3 bases at V and 6 bases at J, with 23 bases in the middle. The CDR3 runs 17 residues. In DNA, the CDR3 is TGTGCCAGCAGCCATTCCCCAATCGGCACTCTCTCTGATGGCTACACCTTC. Its protein is CASSHSPIGTLSDGYTF.

This clonotype was seen just once. This sequence joins TRBV6-2 or TRBV6-3 and TRBJ1-2; D not certain. The V end was cut by 2 bases, the J end by 8 bases, with 12 bases between. The CDR3 has 13 residues. The germline CDR1 and CDR2 sequences are MNHEY and SVGEGT. CDR3 sequence (DNA): TGTGCCAGCAGTTACAAGGTGCTTGGAGGCTACACCTTC. Its protein is CASSYKVLGGYTF.

The chain couples TRBV18 to TRBJ1-1; D is ambiguous. Per the germline V gene, CDR1 is KGHSH and CDR2 is LQKENI. The CDR3 has 12 amino acids. V dropped 3 bases and J dropped 7 bases, with 9 bases sitting between them. The CDR3 DNA reads TGTGCCAGCTCACCTGGAGAGGATGAAGCTTTCTTT. Its protein product is CASSPGEDEAFF.

Regarding this clonotype: A junction end diverges from the germline sequence, so it may reflect a read error. The chain is built from TRBV7-7 and TRBJ2-5; no definite D call. Germline V CDR1 and CDR2: SSHAT, FNYEAQ (reference sequence). CDR3 size: 15 residues. The CDR3 nucleotides are TGTGCTAGCAGCCTCGGGCGCGAGTTCCAAGAGACCCAGTACTTC. It translates to CASSLGREFQETQYF.

V gene TRBV3-1 combines with J gene TRBJ1-2; D not certain. The CDR3 consists of 15 residues. Trimming took off 0 bases at V and 0 bases at J, with 8 bases between the two ends. Germline V gene data show CDR1 as LGHDT and CDR2 as YNNKEL (reference sequence). This chain's CDR3 is CASSQDRVTNYGYTF. The CDR3 DNA reads as TGTGCCAGCAGCCAAGATCGAGTTACTAACTATGGCTACACCTTC.

The chain is built from TRBV2 and TRBJ1-6; 10 bases map to TRBD1. V shed 5 bases, J shed 13 bases, and the junction held 5 bases outside the gene matches. CDR1 is SNHLY, CDR2 FYNNEI, per germline. The CDR3 length is 13 residues. The CDR3 here is CASSPGQGIPLHF. As DNA, the CDR3 is TGTGCCAGCAGTCCGGGACAGGGGATCCCCCTCCACTTT.

The chain uses TRBV30 and TRBJ1-2, with D perhaps TRBD1 (6 bases). Per the germline V gene, CDR1 is GTSNPN and CDR2 is SVGIG (reference sequence). The CDR3 spans 13 residues. Trimming stripped 3 bases from V and 4 bases from J, with 12 bases between. CDR3: CAWSLRGTYGYTF. Here the CDR3 DNA reads TGTGCCTGGAGCCTTAGGGGGACCTATGGCTACACCTTC.

This chain connects TRBV20-1 to TRBJ2-7; TRBD2 is a possible D gene (6 bases). Trimming removed 5 bases at V and 6 bases at J, with 20 bases between. The CDR3 extends over 14 amino acids. Germline lookup yields CDR1 DFQATT and CDR2 SNEGSKA (reference sequence). The CDR3 sequence is CSASKTATRSEQYF. CDR3 sequence (DNA): TGCAGTGCTTCCAAGACAGCGACTAGGTCCGAGCAGTACTTC.

The V gene is TRBV29-1, the J gene TRBJ1-1; the D is unclear. The germline V and J ends were trimmed by 4 bases and 10 bases, with 4 bases remaining between them. The CDR3 runs to 8 residues. Germline V gene lookup returns CDR1 SQVTM and CDR2 ANQGSEA. CDR3 DNA sequence: TGCAGCGTTGGGGCAGCTTTCTTT. Translating gives CSVGAAFF.

The table lists this clonotype with a count of one. The V gene is TRBV5-4, the J gene TRBJ2-7; maybe TRBD1 (6 bases). Germline lookup yields CDR1 SGHNT and CDR2 YYREEE (reference sequence). The CDR3 loop spans 14 amino acids. V was shortened by 0 bases and J by 2 bases, with 9 bases between the two germline ends. DNA of the CDR3: TGTGCCAGCAGCTTGGCGACAGGAACCTACGAGCAGTACTTC. Its protein is CASSLATGTYEQYF.

V is TRBV4-3 and J is TRBJ2-7; either TRBD1 or TRBD2 may supply D (6 bases each). V was clipped by 0 bases and J by 6 bases, with 18 bases between them. The CDR3 spans 16 residues. Germline V gives CDR1 LGHNA, CDR2 YSLEER. The CDR3: CASSQDGGGIPFEQYF. Here the CDR3 DNA reads TGCGCCAGCAGCCAAGATGGAGGGGGGATCCCTTTCGAGCAGTACTTC.

This clonotype showed up just once. The chain couples TRBV28 to TRBJ2-7; D tentatively fits TRBD1 or TRBD2 (5 bases each). This CDR3 comprises 16 residues. Per the germline V gene, CDR1 is MDHEN and CDR2 is SYDVKM. V lost 6 bases and J 0 bases, leaving 18 bases between the germline ends. The chain's CDR3 is CASRSLLGRVSYEQYF. The CDR3 nucleotides are TGTGCCAGCAGGTCTCTTTTGGGACGGGTCTCCTACGAGCAGTACTTC.

The chain couples TRBV3-1 to TRBJ2-5; D not certain. CDR1 and CDR2 from the germline V gene are LGHDT and YNNKEL (reference sequence). The length of the CDR3 is 16 residues. The V end was cut by 4 bases, the J end by 1 base, with 16 bases between. In nucleotides, the CDR3 is TGTGCCAGCAGCCGCAGGTCTGCAGGATTCCAAGAGACCCAGTACTTC. Its translation: CASSRRSAGFQETQYF.

The rearrangement links TRBV29-1 to TRBJ2-7; TRBD1 matches at 12 bases. There are 14 residues in the CDR3. Germline CDR1 SQVTM, CDR2 ANQGSEA. Losses at the gene ends were 3 bases for V and 5 bases for J; bases not matched to a gene: 5. The CDR3 loop is CSVESGTGGDEQYF. The CDR3 DNA is TGCAGCGTTGAGTCCGGGACAGGGGGCGACGAGCAGTACTTC.

In its sample, this clonotype was seen once. The rearrangement links TRBV29-1 to TRBJ1-4, with 9 bases lining up with TRBD1. With 5 bases clipped from V and 6 bases from J, the junction kept 7 bases outside the gene matches. CDR1 SQVTM and CDR2 ANQGSEA come from the germline V gene. CDR3 size: 14 residues. CDR3 nucleotides: TGCAGCGTTCGCCCGGGACAGGGACATGAAAAACTGTTTTTT. It codes for CSVRPGQGHEKLFF.

The V call is TRBV20-1, the J call TRBJ2-7; D uncertain. Between the trimmed V and J ends, which lost 4 bases and 5 bases, there was a span of 15 bases. This CDR3 has 13 amino acids. Germline CDR1 reads DFQATT; CDR2 reads SNEGSKA (reference sequence). The CDR3 DNA is TGCAGTGCTACCGACTGGTCCGGAGACGAGCAGTACTTC. Translating it yields CSATDWSGDEQYF.

This rearrangement joins TRBV5-6 to TRBJ2-3; D ambiguous. This CDR3 region has 14 residues. Germline assignment: CDR1 SGHDT and CDR2 YYEEEE. Trimming took 2 bases from V and 0 from J, leaving 7 bases between them. The CDR3 DNA reads TGTGCCAGCAGCTTATGGCATAGCACAGATACGCAGTATTTT. Its protein product is CASSLWHSTDTQYF.

The J gene is TRBJ1-1, the V gene TRBV6-5; 10 nucleotides line up with TRBD1. Per the germline V gene, CDR1 is MNHEY and CDR2 is SVGAGI. The V gene end was trimmed by 6 bases and the J gene end by 0 bases; junction bases not matched to a gene: 4. CDR3 length: 15 residues. The CDR3 coding sequence is TGTGCCAGCAGCAGGGACAGGGGAATGAACACTGAAGCTTTCTTT. Encoded protein: CASSRDRGMNTEAFF.

The chain links TRBV12-3 or TRBV12-4 to TRBJ2-1, with 8 bases matching TRBD1. J was trimmed by 0 bases and V by 7 bases; bases with no gene match: 2. There are 14 residues in the CDR3. DNA of the CDR3: TGTGCCAGCACGACAGGGGTCTCCTACAATGAGCAGTTCTTC. Residues: CASTTGVSYNEQFF.

The chain employs TRBV19 and TRBJ1-5; D is possibly TRBD1 (5 bases). V shed 6 bases and J shed 4 bases, with 16 bases lying between them. The germline CDR1 and CDR2 sequences are LNHDA and SQIVND (reference sequence). The CDR3 contains 15 residues. For the CDR3, the DNA is TGTGCCAGTAGCCCGCCCGCAGGGCAAAATCAGCCCCAGCATTTT. It codes for CASSPPAGQNQPQHF.

The chain couples TRBV18 to TRBJ1-1; the D is unclear. V was shortened by 3 bases and J by 7 bases, with 12 bases between the two germline ends. In germline, CDR1 is KGHSH, CDR2 LQKENI. The CDR3 is 13 amino acids. The CDR3 DNA reads TGTGCCAGCTCACCGGTAACAGTTAATGAAGCTTTCTTT. Translated, it gives CASSPVTVNEAFF.

This chain's CDR3 is CASSPTGAGADTQYF. Here the CDR3 DNA reads TGTGCCAGCAGCCCTACAGGGGCTGGGGCAGATACGCAGTATTTT. The chain employs TRBV7-2 and TRBJ2-3; 7 nucleotides agree with TRBD1. The germline gives CDR1 SGHTA, CDR2 FQGNSA. The CDR3 sequence is 15 residues long. V trimming: 5 bases; J trimming: 4 bases; junction bases outside the gene matches: 9.

The chain is built from TRBV28 and TRBJ1-5; 7 bases are a match to TRBD1. This CDR3 has 15 residues. Germline V CDR1 and CDR2: MDHEN, SYDVKM. The junction had 8 bases not matched to a gene; V was cut back by 4 bases and J by 5 bases. This CDR3 is CASSSDLTGYQPQHF. The CDR3 DNA reads TGTGCCAGCAGTTCCGACTTGACAGGGTATCAGCCCCAGCATTTT.